Below, 27 T cell receptor beta chains from the same sample are listed, as sequenced in a study of shared clonotypes between healthy human individuals. CD45RO-negative, CCR7-selected cells formed the naive CD8 fraction, which excluded terminally differentiated effector memory CD45RA+ cells. The assay was immunoSEQ multiplex PCR, and TCRdb's table has in-frame clones only and misses some. Of some 1,900,000 clones listed, about 94% are singletons. Sequences were obtained from naive CD8+ T cells sorted from blood. Every receptor here comes from a man between 18 and 29 years old in good health.

The chain has TRBV11-2 and TRBJ2-3, with D possibly TRBD2 on 5 matching bases. Deletions cut 2 bases from V and 1 base from J, with 10 bases between. Germline CDR1 and CDR2: SGHAT and FQNNGV. CDR3 length: 15 amino acids. The CDR3 reads CASSLLAVGTDTQYF. The CDR3 nucleotides read TGTGCCAGCAGCTTACTAGCCGTGGGCACAGATACGCAGTATTTT.

The chain couples TRBV4-1 to TRBJ1-2; TRBD1 aligns across 7 bases. Germline-derived CDR1 and CDR2 are MGHRA and YSYEKL. Trimming at V came to 0 bases and at J to 5 bases, leaving 6 bases not matched to a gene. This CDR3 has 15 residues. The CDR3 is CASSQDGEGAYGYTF. The CDR3 nucleotides are TGCGCCAGCAGCCAAGATGGTGAGGGGGCTTATGGCTACACCTTC.

The chain is built from TRBV15 and TRBJ1-5, with D tentatively TRBD1 (5 bases). With 1 base removed from V and 4 bases from J, the gap between germline ends came to 11 bases. The CDR3 is 15 residues long. The germline CDR1 and CDR2 sequences are LNHNV and YYDKDF (reference sequence). This CDR3 is CATSRVGGRNQPQHF. CDR3 sequence (DNA): TGTGCCACCAGCAGAGTGGGGGGGAGGAATCAGCCCCAGCATTTT.

The chain joins TRBV7-9 to TRBJ2-1, with 9 bases that match TRBD2. The trim removed 2 bases at V and 4 bases at J, leaving 12 bases unmatched. Germline V gives CDR1 SEHNR, CDR2 FQNEAQ (reference sequence). CDR3 size: 18 residues. This chain's CDR3 is CASSLTFEVSGSYNEQFF. In DNA, the CDR3 is TGTGCCAGCAGCTTAACCTTTGAGGTTAGCGGGAGTTACAATGAGCAGTTCTTC.

The chain is built from TRBV9 and TRBJ2-5; perhaps D is TRBD1 or TRBD2 (6 bases each). Germline-derived CDR1 and CDR2 are SGDLS and YYNGEE. V was cut by 3 bases and J by 4 bases, with 13 bases left in between. The CDR3 consists of 14 residues. The CDR3 DNA is TGTGCCAGCAGCGAGGGGGGCCTGGTAGAGACCCAGTACTTC. It encodes CASSEGGLVETQYF. The full variable domain, with the rest looked up from reference TRBV9 and TRBJ2-5, is DSGVTQTPKHLITATGQRVTLRCSPRSGDLSVYWYQQSLDQGLQFLIQYYNGEERAKGNILERFSAQQFPDLHSELNLSSLELGDSALYFCASSEGGLVETQYFGPGTRLLVL.

The chain is built from TRBV7-8 and TRBJ2-7, with 8 bases lining up with TRBD1. The CDR3 extends over 14 amino acids. Unmatched junction bases numbered 7, after V lost 5 bases and J lost 4 bases. CDR1 is SGHVS, CDR2 FQNEAQ, per germline. The CDR3: CASSPTDREYEQYF. The DNA of the CDR3 is TGTGCCAGCAGCCCGACGGACAGGGAATACGAGCAGTACTTC.

Details on this clone: This CDR3 is missing its conserved last phenylalanine or tryptophan, likely due to a read error. Because the CDR3's place on the DNA is in doubt, the DNA is left out and the CDR3 is given as listed by TCRdb. The rearrangement uses TRBV6-6 and TRBJ1-4. The CDR3 has 12 amino acids, counting both end residues. Germline V gene lookup returns CDR1 MNHNY and CDR2 SVGAGI (reference sequence). CDR3 sequence: CASSFSGQVQSA.

The rearrangement uses TRBV30 and TRBJ1-2; maybe TRBD1 (5 bases). V lost 1 base, J lost 5 bases, and 11 bases lay in between. CDR1 and CDR2 from the germline V gene are GTSNPN and SVGIG (reference sequence). This CDR3 spans 13 amino acids. CDR3 coding DNA: TGTGCCTGGAGTGAGGAGGGGAAATATGGCTACACCTTC. Translated: CAWSEEGKYGYTF.

The V and J genes are TRBV30 and TRBJ2-7, with D tentatively TRBD2 (6 bases). Germline V gene lookup returns CDR1 GTSNPN and CDR2 SVGIG (reference sequence). V was clipped by 4 bases and J by 3 bases, with 13 bases between them. CDR3 size: 13 residues. CDR3 DNA sequence: TGTGCCTGGACGGTCCGGGGGAACTACGAGCAGTACTTC. Its protein is CAWTVRGNYEQYF.

The chain employs TRBV27 and TRBJ2-1; the D call may be TRBD1 or TRBD2 (5 bases each). The CDR3 covers 16 residues. Between the trimmed V and J ends, which lost 4 bases and 5 bases, there was a span of 18 bases. Germline CDR1 is MNHEY and CDR2 is SMNVEV (reference sequence). The CDR3 reads CASSSEGNINDNEQFF. In DNA form, the CDR3 reads TGTGCCAGCAGTTCCGAGGGGAATATTAACGACAATGAGCAGTTCTTC.

This clone was observed a single time. V and J are TRBV5-3 and TRBJ1-5, with 8 bases fitting TRBD1. TRBV5-3 is an ORF, with its function uncertain. This CDR3 is built from 16 residues. The V segment lost 3 bases and the J segment 4 bases; nucleotides outside the gene matches: 9. Here the CDR3 reads CARSSRQGTRNQPQHF. The CDR3 nucleotides read TGTGCCAGAAGCTCTAGACAGGGGACACGGAATCAGCCCCAGCATTTT.

The chain is built from TRBV5-6 and TRBJ1-1; a weak D match, TRBD1 (6 bases). The CDR3 runs to 16 residues. CDR1 is SGHDT and CDR2 is YYEEEE in the germline V gene. V was trimmed by 4 bases and J by 4 bases, leaving 20 bases between them. As DNA, the CDR3 is TGTGCCAGCAGCCCCGTACAGGGAATTAAAGGCACTGAAGCTTTCTTT. Encoded protein: CASSPVQGIKGTEAFF.

The CDR3 spells CASRDSSSYEQYF. CDR3 coding DNA: TGCGCCAGCCGGGACAGCAGCTCCTACGAGCAGTACTTC. V and J are TRBV4-1 and TRBJ2-5; 7 bases line up with TRBD1. The J call may be incorrect, as the DNA end agrees better with TRBJ2-7. CDR1 and CDR2 from the germline V gene are MGHRA and YSYEKL. This CDR3 comprises 13 residues.

The CDR3 DNA is TGTGCCACCAGCAGCCTCACTTGGACTAGCGGCCTTTACGAGCAGTACTTC. Translated: CATSSLTWTSGLYEQYF. The chain couples TRBV15 to TRBJ2-7, with TRBD2 matching over 10 bases. The CDR3 consists of 17 residues. V was pared by 3 bases and J by 4 bases, with 12 bases of the junction left unmatched. The germline CDR1 and CDR2 sequences are LNHNV and YYDKDF (reference sequence).

About this clone itself: Other DNA sequences in this sample translate to the same CDR3. This chain connects TRBV10-1 to TRBJ2-7; D unclear. This CDR3 is built from 12 residues. Trimming took 3 bases from V and 4 from J, leaving 7 bases between them. CDR1 is WNHNN, CDR2 SYGVQD, per germline (reference sequence). CDR3 sequence: CASSDPGYEQYF. CDR3 bases: TGCGCCAGCAGTGATCCAGGTTACGAGCAGTACTTC.

This rearrangement joins TRBV7-2 to TRBJ2-3, with 13 bases fitting TRBD2. V was clipped by 4 bases and J by 5 bases; unmatched bases: 6. The V gene's germline CDR1 is SGHTA and CDR2 FQGNSA. The CDR3 spans 16 residues. CDR3 nucleotide sequence: TGTGCCAGCAGCTCCGGACTAGCGGGAGTAGGAGATACGCAGTATTTT. Amino acid sequence: CASSSGLAGVGDTQYF.

For this clone: The same CDR3 also results from other DNA sequences found in this sample. This rearrangement joins TRBV9 to TRBJ2-3; D may correspond to TRBD1 or TRBD2 (5 bases each). Looked up from germline, CDR1 is SGDLS and CDR2 is YYNGEE. The CDR3 loop spans 15 amino acids. V shed 0 bases and J shed 0 bases, with 8 bases lying between them. This chain's CDR3 is CASSVGGGSTDTQYF. The CDR3 DNA is TGTGCCAGCAGCGTAGGTGGGGGAAGCACAGATACGCAGTATTTT. Using reference TRBV9 and TRBJ2-3 for the parts outside the CDR3, the full variable domain is DSGVTQTPKHLITATGQRVTLRCSPRSGDLSVYWYQQSLDQGLQFLIQYYNGEERAKGNILERFSAQQFPDLHSELNLSSLELGDSALYFCASSVGGGSTDTQYFGPGTRLTVL.

Concerning this clone: The sample holds other DNA sequences that translate to the same CDR3. The chain recombines TRBV4-1 with TRBJ1-5; D ambiguous. The CDR3 runs 14 residues. The V end was cut by 3 bases, the J end by 2 bases, with 8 bases between. The germline V gene encodes CDR1 MGHRA and CDR2 YSYEKL. The CDR3 nucleotides read TGCGCCAGCAGCCAGGGATGGGGCAATCAGCCCCAGCATTTT. Translation: CASSQGWGNQPQHF.

V and J are TRBV9 and TRBJ2-1; possible D gene TRBD2, 6 bases. The germline V and J ends were trimmed by 6 bases and 2 bases, with 18 bases remaining between them. This CDR3 contains 16 residues. Germline CDR1 SGDLS, CDR2 YYNGEE. The CDR3, as DNA: TGTGCCAGCACCCCCCTGGTAGCGGCAGCCTACAATGAGCAGTTCTTC. It is translated as CASTPLVAAAYNEQFF.

This sequence joins TRBV27 and TRBJ2-7; no firm D call. Deletions cut 4 bases from V and 2 bases from J, with 18 bases between. The CDR3 has 16 amino acids. The germline V gene has CDR1 MNHEY and CDR2 SMNVEV (reference sequence). The CDR3 spells CASSSPGTGHAYEQYF. The CDR3 region has the DNA TGTGCCAGCAGTTCCCCAGGAACCGGTCACGCCTACGAGCAGTACTTC.

This clone was seen just once. The rearrangement joins TRBV11-2 to TRBJ2-7; D remains unclear. Trimming pared 2 bases from V and 0 bases from J, leaving 8 bases between. CDR3 length: 14 residues. CDR1 is SGHAT, CDR2 FQNNGV, per germline. DNA for the CDR3: TGTGCCAGCAGCTTAAACCAGGACTCCTACGAGCAGTACTTC. Translating gives CASSLNQDSYEQYF. The variable domain in full, with the rest retrieved from reference TRBV11-2 and TRBJ2-7, is EAGVAQSPRYKIIEKRQSVAFWCNPISGHATLYWYQQILGQGPKLLIQFQNNGVVDDSQLPKDRFSAERLKGVDSTLKIQPAKLEDSAVYLCASSLNQDSYEQYFGPGTRLTVT.

This rearrangement joins TRBV4-3 to TRBJ1-2, with 8 bases aligning to TRBD1. The CDR3 runs 21 residues. The ends lost 1 base at V and 3 bases at J; junction bases unmatched: 22. Germline loops: CDR1 LGHNA, CDR2 YSLEER. This CDR3 reads CASSQAYLKGTGDVVDYGYTF. The CDR3 nucleotides read TGCGCCAGCAGCCAAGCTTATCTAAAGGGGACAGGCGACGTTGTGGACTATGGCTACACCTTC.

The CDR3 sequence is CASSKTTGVTEAFF. DNA for the CDR3: TGTGCCAGTTCTAAGACGACAGGGGTAACTGAAGCTTTCTTT. The chain joins TRBV19 to TRBJ1-1, with 8 bases lining up with TRBD1. CDR3 length equals 14 residues. CDR1 is LNHDA, CDR2 SQIVND, per germline (reference sequence). The V and J ends lost 8 bases and 5 bases, in that order; junction bases with no gene match: 10.

The V call is TRBV11-2, the J call TRBJ2-3; the D call may be TRBD1 or TRBD2 (6 bases each). Germline CDR1 and CDR2: SGHAT and FQNNGV. V lost 6 bases and J lost 3, with 19 bases in between. CDR3 size: 16 residues. In DNA form, the CDR3 reads TGTGCCAGCAGTACCGAGGAAAGGGGGGATACAGATACGCAGTATTTT. Amino acids: CASSTEERGDTDTQYF.

Of note for this clone: This specimen includes other DNA sequences encoding the same CDR3. This sequence joins TRBV5-4 and TRBJ1-1, with D possibly being TRBD1 (6 bases). V gave up 2 bases and J gave up 4 bases, with 9 bases separating them. CDR3 length: 13 amino acids. Germline V CDR1 and CDR2: SGHNT, YYREEE (reference sequence). CDR3 loop: CASSLGQFTEAFF. Written as DNA, the CDR3 is TGTGCCAGCAGCTTAGGACAGTTCACTGAAGCTTTCTTT.

The chain joins TRBV28 to TRBJ2-7; perhaps TRBD1 as D (6 bases). Trimming took off 2 bases at V and 7 bases at J, with 24 bases between the two ends. The V gene's germline CDR1 is MDHEN and CDR2 SYDVKM. The CDR3 spans 17 residues. CDR3 sequence: CASSLRPHPTGLEEQYF. As DNA, the CDR3 is TGTGCCAGCAGTTTACGTCCCCACCCCACAGGGTTGGAAGAGCAGTACTTC.

About this clone itself: The sample carries other DNA sequences with the same CDR3. The chain couples TRBV6-5 to TRBJ2-7, with TRBD1 identical over 8 bases. Germline CDR1 and CDR2: MNHEY and SVGAGI. There are 13 residues in the CDR3. Trimming removed 3 bases from V and 6 bases from J; junction bases left unmatched: 4. CDR3 sequence: CASSYGQGGEQYF. CDR3 DNA: TGTGCCAGCAGTTATGGACAGGGAGGCGAGCAGTACTTC.